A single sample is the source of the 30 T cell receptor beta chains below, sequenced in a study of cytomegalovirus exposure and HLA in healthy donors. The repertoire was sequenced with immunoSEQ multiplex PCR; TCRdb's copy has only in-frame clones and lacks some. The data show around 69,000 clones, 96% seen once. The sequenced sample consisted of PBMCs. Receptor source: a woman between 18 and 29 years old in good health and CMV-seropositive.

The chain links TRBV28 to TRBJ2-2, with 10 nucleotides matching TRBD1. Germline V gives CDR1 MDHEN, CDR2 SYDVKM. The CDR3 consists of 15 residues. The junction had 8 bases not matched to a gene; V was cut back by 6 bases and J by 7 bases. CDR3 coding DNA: TGTGCCAGCAGCCCATCGGGACAGGGGAACGGGGAGCTGTTTTTT. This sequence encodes CASSPSGQGNGELFF.

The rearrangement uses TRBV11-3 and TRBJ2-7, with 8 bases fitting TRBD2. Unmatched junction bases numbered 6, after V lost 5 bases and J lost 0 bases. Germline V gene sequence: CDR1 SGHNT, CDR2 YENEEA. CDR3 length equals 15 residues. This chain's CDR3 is CASSPGGVNSYEQYF. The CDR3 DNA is TGTGCCAGCAGCCCGGGGGGGGTAAACTCCTACGAGCAGTACTTC.

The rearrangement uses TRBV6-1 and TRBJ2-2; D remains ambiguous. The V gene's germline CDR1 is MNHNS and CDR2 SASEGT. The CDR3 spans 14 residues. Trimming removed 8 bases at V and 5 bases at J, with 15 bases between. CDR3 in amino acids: CASAKSRSTGELFF. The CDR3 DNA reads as TGTGCCAGCGCTAAAAGCCGAAGTACCGGGGAGCTGTTTTTT.

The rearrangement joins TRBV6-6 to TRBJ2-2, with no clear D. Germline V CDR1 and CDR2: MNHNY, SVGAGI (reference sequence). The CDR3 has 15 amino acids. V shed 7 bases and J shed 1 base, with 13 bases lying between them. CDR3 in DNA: TGTGCCAGCAAAGACACCACGCTGAACACCGGGGAGCTGTTTTTT. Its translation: CASKDTTLNTGELFF.

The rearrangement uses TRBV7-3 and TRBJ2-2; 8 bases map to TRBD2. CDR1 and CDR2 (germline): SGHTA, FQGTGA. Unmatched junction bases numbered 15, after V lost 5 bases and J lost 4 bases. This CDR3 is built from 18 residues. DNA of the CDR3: TGTGCCAGCAGCCTGGCTAGTTGGTCGGGAGGGGTCACCGGGGAGCTGTTTTTT. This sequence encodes CASSLASWSGGVTGELFF.

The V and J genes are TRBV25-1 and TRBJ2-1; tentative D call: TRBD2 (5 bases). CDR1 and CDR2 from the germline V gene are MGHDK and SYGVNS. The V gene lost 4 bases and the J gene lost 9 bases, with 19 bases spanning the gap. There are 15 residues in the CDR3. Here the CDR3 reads CASSVALMRAGEQFF. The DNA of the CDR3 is TGTGCCAGCAGTGTAGCGTTGATGAGGGCAGGTGAGCAGTTCTTC.

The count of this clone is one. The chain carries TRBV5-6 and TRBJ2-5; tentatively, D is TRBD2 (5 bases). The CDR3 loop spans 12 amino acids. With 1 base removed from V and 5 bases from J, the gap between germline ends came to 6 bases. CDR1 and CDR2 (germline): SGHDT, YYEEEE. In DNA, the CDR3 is TGTGCCAGCAGCTTGACGGGGGAGACCCAGTACTTC. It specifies CASSLTGETQYF.

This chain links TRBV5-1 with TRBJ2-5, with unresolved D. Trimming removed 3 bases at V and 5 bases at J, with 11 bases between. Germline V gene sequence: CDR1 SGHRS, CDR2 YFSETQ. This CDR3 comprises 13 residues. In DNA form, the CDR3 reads TGCGCCAGCAGCTGGATCAAGGAGGAGACCCAGTACTTC. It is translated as CASSWIKEETQYF.

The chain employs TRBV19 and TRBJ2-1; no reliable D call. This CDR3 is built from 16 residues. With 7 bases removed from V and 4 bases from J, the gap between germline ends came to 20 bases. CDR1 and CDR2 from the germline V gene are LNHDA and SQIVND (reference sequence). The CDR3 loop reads CASTGRGVPLYNEQFF. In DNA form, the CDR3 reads TGTGCCAGTACGGGTAGAGGAGTCCCCCTTTACAATGAGCAGTTCTTC.

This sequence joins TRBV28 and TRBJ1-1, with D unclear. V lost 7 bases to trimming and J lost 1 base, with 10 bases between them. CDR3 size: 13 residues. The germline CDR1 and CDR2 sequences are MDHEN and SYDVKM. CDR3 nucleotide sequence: TGTGCCAGCACTTTTCTAGGGAACACTGAAGCTTTCTTT. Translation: CASTFLGNTEAFF.

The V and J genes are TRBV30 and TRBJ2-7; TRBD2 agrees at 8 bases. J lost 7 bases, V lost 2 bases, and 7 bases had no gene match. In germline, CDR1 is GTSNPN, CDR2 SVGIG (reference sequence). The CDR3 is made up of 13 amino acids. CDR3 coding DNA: TGTGCCTGGAGTAGGGGACTAGTGGGTGAGCAGTACTTC. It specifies CAWSRGLVGEQYF.

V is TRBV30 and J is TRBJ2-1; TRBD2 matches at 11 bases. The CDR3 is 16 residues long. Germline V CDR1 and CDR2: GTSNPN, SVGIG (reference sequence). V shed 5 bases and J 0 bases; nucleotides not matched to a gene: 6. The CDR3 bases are TGTGCCTGGGGGGGACTAGCGGAGAGCTCCTACAATGAGCAGTTCTTC. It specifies CAWGGLAESSYNEQFF.

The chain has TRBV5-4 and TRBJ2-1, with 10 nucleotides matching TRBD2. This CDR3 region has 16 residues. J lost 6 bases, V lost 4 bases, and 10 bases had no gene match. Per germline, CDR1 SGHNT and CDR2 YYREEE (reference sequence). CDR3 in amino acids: CASSDPSGRVINEQFF. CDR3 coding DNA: TGTGCCAGCAGCGATCCTAGCGGGAGAGTGATCAATGAGCAGTTCTTC.

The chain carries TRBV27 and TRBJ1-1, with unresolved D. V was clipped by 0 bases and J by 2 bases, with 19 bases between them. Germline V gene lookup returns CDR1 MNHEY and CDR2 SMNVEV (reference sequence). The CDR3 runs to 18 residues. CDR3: CASSLSPAGPNDNTEAFF. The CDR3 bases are TGTGCCAGCAGTTTATCGCCCGCGGGTCCCAATGATAACACTGAAGCTTTCTTT.

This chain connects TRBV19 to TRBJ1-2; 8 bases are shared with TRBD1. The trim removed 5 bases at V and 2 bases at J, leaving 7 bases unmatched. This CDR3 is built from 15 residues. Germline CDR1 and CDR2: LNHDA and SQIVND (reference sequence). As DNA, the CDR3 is TGTGCCAGTAGTCCCCGGACAGGGAGCAACTATGGCTACACCTTC. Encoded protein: CASSPRTGSNYGYTF.

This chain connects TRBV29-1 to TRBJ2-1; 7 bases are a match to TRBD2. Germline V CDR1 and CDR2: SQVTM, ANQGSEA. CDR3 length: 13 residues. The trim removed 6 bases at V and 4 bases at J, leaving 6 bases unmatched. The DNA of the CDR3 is TGCAGCGTCTTGGGACTACAATACAATGAGCAGTTCTTC. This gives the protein CSVLGLQYNEQFF.

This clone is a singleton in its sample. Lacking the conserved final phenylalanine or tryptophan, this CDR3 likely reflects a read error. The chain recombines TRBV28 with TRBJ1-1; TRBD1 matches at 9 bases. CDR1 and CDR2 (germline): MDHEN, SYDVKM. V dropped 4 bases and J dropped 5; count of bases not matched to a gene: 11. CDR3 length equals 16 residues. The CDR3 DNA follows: TGTGCCAGCAGTTCAGGGGGCGACAGGGGGGTAACTGAAGCTTTCCTT. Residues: CASSSGGDRGVTEAFL.

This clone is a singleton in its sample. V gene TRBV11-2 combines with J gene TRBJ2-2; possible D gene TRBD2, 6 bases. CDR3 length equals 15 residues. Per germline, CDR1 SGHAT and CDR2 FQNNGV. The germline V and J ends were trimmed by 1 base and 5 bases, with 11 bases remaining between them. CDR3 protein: CASSLGLAPTGELFF. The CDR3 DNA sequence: TGTGCCAGCAGCTTAGGGCTAGCGCCTACCGGGGAGCTGTTTTTT. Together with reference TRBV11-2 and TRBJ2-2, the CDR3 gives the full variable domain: EAGVAQSPRYKIIEKRQSVAFWCNPISGHATLYWYQQILGQGPKLLIQFQNNGVVDDSQLPKDRFSAERLKGVDSTLKIQPAKLEDSAVYLCASSLGLAPTGELFFGEGSRLTVL.

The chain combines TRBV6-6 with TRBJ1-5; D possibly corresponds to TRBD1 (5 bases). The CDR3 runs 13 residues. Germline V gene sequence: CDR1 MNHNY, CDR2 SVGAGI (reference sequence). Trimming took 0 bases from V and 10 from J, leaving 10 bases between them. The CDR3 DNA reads TGTGCCAGCAGTTACTCCCCACAGGCACCCCAGCATTTT. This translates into CASSYSPQAPQHF.

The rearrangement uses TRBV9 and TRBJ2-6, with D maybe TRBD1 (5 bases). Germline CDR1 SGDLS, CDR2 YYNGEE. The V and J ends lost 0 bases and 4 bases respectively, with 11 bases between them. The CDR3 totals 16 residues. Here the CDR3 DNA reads TGTGCCAGCAGCGTAGATCCAGGGTCAGGGGCCAACGTCCTGACTTTC. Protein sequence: CASSVDPGSGANVLTF.

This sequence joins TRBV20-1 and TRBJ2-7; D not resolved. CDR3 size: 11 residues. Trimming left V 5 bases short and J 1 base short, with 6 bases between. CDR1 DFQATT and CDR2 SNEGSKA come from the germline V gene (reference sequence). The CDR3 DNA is TGCAGTGCTGGTCAGTCCTACGAGCAGTACTTC. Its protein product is CSAGQSYEQYF.

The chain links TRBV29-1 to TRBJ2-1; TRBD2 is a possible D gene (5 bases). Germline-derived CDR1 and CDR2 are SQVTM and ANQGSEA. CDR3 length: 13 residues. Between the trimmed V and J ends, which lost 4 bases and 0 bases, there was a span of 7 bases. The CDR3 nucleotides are TGCAGCGTTGGGGAGAGCTCCTACAATGAGCAGTTCTTC. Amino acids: CSVGESSYNEQFF.

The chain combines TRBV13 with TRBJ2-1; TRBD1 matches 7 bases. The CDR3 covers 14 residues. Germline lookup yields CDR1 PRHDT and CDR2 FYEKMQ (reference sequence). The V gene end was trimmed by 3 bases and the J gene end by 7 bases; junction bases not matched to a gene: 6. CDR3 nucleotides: TGTGCCAGCAGCTTCGGGACAGCTACAAATGAGCAGTTCTTC. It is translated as CASSFGTATNEQFF.

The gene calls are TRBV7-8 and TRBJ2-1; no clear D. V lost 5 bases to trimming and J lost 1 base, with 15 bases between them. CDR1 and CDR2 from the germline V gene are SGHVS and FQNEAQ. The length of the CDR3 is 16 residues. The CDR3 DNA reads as TGTGCCAGCAGCCCCCGCGGCATTTCGTCCTACAATGAGCAGTTCTTC. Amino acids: CASSPRGISSYNEQFF.

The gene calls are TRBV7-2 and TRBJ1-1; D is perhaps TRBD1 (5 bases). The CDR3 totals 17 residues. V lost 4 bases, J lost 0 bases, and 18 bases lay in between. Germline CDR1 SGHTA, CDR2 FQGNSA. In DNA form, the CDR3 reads TGTGCCAGCAGCTCCCGAATGGGGGGGAGGATGAACACTGAAGCTTTCTTT. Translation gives CASSSRMGGRMNTEAFF. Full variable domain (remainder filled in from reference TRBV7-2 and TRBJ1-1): GAGVSQSPSNKVTEKGKDVELRCDPISGHTALYWYRQSLGQGLEFLIYFQGNSAPDKSGLPSDRFSAERTGGSVSTLTIQRTQQEDSAVYLCASSSRMGGRMNTEAFFGQGTRLTVV.

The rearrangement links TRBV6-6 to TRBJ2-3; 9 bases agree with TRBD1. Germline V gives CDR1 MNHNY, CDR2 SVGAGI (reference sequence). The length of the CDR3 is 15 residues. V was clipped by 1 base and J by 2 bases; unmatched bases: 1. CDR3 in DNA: TGTGCCAGCAGTTACTGGGACAGGGCCACAGATACGCAGTATTTT. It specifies CASSYWDRATDTQYF.

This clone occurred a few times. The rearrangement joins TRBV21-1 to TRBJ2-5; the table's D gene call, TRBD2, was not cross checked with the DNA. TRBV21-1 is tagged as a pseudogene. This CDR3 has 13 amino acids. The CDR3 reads CASSGTGGETQYF. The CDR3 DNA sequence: TGTGCCAGCTCCGGGACGGGAGGAGAGACCCAGTACTTC.

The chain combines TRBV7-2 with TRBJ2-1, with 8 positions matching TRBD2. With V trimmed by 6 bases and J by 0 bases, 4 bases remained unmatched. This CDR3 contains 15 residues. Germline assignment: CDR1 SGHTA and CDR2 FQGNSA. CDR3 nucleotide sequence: TGTGCCAGCAGTCGTAGCGGGAACTCCTACAATGAGCAGTTCTTC. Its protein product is CASSRSGNSYNEQFF.

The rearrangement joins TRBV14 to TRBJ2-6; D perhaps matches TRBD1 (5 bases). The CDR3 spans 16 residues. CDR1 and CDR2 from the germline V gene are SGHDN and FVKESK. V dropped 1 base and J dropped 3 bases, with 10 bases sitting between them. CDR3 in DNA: TGTGCCAGCAGCCAAGTAGACAGAATTGGGGCCAACGTCCTGACTTTC. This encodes CASSQVDRIGANVLTF. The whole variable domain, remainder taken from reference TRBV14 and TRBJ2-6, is EAGVTQFPSHSVIEKGQTVTLRCDPISGHDNLYWYRRVMGKEIKFLLHFVKESKQDESGMPNNRFLAERTGGTYSTLKVQPAELEDSGVYFCASSQVDRIGANVLTFGAGSRLTVL.

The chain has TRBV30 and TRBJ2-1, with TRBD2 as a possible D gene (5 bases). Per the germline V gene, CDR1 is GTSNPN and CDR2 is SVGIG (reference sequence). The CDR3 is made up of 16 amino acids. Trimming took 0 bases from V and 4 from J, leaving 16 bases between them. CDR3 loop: CAWSVPATGKYNEQFF. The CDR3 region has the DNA TGTGCCTGGAGTGTACCCGCGACCGGGAAATACAATGAGCAGTTCTTC.